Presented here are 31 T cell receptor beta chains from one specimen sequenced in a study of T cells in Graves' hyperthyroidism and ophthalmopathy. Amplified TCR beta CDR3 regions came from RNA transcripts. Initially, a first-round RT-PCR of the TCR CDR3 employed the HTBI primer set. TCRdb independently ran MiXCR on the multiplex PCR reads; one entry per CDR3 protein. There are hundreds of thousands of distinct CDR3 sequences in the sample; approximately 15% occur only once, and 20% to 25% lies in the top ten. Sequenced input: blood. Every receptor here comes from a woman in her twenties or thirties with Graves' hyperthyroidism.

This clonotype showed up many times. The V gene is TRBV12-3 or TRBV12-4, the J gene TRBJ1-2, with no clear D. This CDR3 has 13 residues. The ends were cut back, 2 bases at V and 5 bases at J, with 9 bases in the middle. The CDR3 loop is CASSLRELYGYTF. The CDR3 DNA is TGTGCCAGCAGTTTAAGGGAGTTGTATGGCTACACCTTC.

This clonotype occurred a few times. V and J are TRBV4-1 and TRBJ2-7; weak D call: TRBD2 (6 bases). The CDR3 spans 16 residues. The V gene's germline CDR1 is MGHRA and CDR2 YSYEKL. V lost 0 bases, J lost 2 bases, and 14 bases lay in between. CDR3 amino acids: CASSQEVRLEAYEQYF. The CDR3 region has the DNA TGCGCCAGCAGCCAAGAAGTCCGACTAGAGGCCTACGAGCAGTACTTC.

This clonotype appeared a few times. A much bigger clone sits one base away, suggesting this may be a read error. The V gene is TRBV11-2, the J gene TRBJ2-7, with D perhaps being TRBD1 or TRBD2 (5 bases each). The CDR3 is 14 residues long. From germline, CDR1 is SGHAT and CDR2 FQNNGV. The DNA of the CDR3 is TGTGCCAGCAGCTTAGATTTCGGGGCCTACGAGCGGTACTTC. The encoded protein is CASSLDFGAYERYF.

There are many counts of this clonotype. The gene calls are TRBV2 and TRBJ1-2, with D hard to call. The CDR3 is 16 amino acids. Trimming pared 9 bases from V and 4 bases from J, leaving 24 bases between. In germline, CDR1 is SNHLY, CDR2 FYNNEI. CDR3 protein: CARGPDKAVRGYGYTF. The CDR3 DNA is TGTGCCAGAGGACCTGATAAGGCAGTCCGAGGCTATGGCTACACCTTC.

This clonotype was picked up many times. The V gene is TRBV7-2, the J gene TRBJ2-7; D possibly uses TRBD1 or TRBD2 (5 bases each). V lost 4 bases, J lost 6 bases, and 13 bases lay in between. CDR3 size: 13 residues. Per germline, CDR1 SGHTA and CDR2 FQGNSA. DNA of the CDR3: TGTGCCAGCAGCTCCCAGACCGGGGCCGAGCAGTACTTC. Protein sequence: CASSSQTGAEQYF.

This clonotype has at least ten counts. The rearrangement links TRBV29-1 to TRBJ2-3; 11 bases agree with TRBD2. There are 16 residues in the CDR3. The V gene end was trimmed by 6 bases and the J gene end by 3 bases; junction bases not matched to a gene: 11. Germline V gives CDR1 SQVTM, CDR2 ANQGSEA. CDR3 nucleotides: TGCAGCGTGGCCGGGACTAGCGGTGCTGAGACAGATACGCAGTATTTT. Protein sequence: CSVAGTSGAETDTQYF.

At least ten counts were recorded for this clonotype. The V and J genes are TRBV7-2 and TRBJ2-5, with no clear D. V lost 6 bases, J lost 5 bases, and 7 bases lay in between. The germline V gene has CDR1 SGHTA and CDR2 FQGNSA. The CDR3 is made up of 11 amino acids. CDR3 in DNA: TGTGCCAGCAGATCAGTTGAGACCCAGTACTTC. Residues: CASRSVETQYF. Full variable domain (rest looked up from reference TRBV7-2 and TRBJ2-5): GAGVSQSPSNKVTEKGKDVELRCDPISGHTALYWYRQSLGQGLEFLIYFQGNSAPDKSGLPSDRFSAERTGGSVSTLTIQRTQQEDSAVYLCASRSVETQYFGPGTRLLVL.

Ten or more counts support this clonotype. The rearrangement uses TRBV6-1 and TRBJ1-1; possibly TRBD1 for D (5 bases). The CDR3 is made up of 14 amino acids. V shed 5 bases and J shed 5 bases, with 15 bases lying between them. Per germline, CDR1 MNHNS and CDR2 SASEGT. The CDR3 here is CASSLRGSATEAFF. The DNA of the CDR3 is TGTGCCAGCAGTCTACGGGGGTCCGCGACTGAAGCTTTCTTT.

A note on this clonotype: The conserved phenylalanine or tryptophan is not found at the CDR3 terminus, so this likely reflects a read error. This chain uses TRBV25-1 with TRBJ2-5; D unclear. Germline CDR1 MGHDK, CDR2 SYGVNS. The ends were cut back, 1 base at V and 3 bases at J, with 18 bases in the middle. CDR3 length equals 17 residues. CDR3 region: CASSECACLDNEETQYL. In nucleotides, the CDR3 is TGTGCCAGCAGTGAATGTGCTTGTCTAGACAACGAAGAGACCCAGTACCTC.

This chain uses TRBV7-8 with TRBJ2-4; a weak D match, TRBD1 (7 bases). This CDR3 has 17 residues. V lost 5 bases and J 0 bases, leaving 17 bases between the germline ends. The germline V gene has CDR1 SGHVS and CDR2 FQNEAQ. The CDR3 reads CASSKEGAGLAKNIQYF. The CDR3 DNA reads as TGTGCCAGCAGCAAGGAGGGGGCAGGGCTAGCCAAAAACATTCAGTACTTC.

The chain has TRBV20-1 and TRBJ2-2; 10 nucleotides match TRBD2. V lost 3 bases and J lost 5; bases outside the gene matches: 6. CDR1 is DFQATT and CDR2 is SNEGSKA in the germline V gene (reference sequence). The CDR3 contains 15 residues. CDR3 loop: CSASRPSGGTGELFF. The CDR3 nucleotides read TGCAGTGCTAGCAGGCCTAGCGGGGGAACCGGGGAGCTGTTTTTT.

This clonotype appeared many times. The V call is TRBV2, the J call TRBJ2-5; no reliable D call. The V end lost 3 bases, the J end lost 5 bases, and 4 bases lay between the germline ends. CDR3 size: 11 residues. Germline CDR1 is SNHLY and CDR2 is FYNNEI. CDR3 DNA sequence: TGTGCCAGCAGTGAGGGGGAGACCCAGTACTTC. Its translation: CASSEGETQYF. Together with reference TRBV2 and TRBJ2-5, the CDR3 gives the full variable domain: EPEVTQTPSHQVTQMGQEVILRCVPISNHLYFYWYRQILGQKVEFLVSFYNNEISEKSEIFDDQFSVERPDGSNFTLKIRSTKLEDSAMYFCASSEGETQYFGPGTRLLVL.

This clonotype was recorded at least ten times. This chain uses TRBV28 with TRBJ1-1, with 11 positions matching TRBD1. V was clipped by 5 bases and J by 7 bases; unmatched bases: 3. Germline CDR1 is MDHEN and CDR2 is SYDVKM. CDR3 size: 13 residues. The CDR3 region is CASSGDRGNEAFF. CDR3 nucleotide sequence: TGTGCCAGCAGTGGGGACAGGGGGAATGAAGCTTTCTTT.

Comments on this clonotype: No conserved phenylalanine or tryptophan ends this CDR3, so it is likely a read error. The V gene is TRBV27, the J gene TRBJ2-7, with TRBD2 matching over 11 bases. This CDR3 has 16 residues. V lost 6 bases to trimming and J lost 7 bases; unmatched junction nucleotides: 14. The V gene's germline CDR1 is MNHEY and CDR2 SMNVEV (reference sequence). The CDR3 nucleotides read TGTGCCAGCAGGCCCGTAGTACTAGCGGGAGAGGATGAGCAGTACTTA. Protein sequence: CASRPVVLAGEDEQYL.

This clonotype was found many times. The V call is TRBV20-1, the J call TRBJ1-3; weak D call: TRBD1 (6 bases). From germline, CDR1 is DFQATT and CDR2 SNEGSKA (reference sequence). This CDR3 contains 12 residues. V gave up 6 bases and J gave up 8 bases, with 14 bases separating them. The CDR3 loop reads CSAEAGADTIYF. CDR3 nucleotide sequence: TGCAGTGCAGAGGCGGGGGCGGACACCATATATTTT.

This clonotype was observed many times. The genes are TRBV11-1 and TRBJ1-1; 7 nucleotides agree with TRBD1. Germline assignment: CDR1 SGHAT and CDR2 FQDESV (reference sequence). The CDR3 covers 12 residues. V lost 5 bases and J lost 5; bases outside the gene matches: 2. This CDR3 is CASSPGGTEAFF. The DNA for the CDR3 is TGTGCCAGCAGCCCAGGGGGGACTGAAGCTTTCTTT.

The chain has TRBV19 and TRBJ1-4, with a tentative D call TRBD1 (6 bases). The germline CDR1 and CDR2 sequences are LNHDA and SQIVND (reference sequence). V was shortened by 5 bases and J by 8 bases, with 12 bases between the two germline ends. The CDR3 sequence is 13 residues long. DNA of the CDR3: TGTGCCAGTAGTCTACAGGGAGTCGAAAAACTGTTTTTT. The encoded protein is CASSLQGVEKLFF.

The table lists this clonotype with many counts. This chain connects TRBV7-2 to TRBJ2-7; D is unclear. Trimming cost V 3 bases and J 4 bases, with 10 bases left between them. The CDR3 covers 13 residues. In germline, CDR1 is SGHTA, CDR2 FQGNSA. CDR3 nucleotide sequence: TGTGCCAGCAGCTTTCCGACTCATTACGAGCAGTACTTC. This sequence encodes CASSFPTHYEQYF.

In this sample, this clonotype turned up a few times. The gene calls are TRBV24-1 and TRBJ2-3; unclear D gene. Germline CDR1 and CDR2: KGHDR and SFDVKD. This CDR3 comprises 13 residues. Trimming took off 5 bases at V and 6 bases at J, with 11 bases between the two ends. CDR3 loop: CATSVSAADTQYF. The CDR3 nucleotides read TGTGCCACCAGTGTTTCCGCTGCCGATACGCAGTATTTT.

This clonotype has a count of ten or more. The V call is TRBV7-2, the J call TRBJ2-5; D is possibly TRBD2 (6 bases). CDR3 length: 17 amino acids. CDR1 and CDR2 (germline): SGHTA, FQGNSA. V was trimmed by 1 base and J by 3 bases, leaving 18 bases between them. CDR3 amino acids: CASSLDPAGHGKETQYF. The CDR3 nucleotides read TGTGCCAGCAGCTTAGATCCAGCGGGCCATGGTAAAGAGACCCAGTACTTC.

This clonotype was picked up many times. CDR3 amino acids: CASRKEGRDTDTQYF. Written as DNA, the CDR3 is TGTGCCAGCAGGAAAGAGGGGAGGGACACAGATACGCAGTATTTT. The V call is TRBV5-5, the J call TRBJ2-3, with 7 bases matching TRBD2. The germline gives CDR1 SGHKS, CDR2 YYEKEE (reference sequence). The CDR3 is 15 amino acids. The V segment lost 5 bases and the J segment 2 bases; nucleotides outside the gene matches: 8.

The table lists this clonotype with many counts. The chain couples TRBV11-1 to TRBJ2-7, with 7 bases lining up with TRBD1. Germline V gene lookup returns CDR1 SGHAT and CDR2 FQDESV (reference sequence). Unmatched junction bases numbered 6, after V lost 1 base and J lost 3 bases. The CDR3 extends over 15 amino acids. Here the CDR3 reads CASSLVVGDSYEQYF. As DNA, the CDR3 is TGTGCCAGCAGCTTAGTGGTAGGGGACAGCTACGAGCAGTACTTC.

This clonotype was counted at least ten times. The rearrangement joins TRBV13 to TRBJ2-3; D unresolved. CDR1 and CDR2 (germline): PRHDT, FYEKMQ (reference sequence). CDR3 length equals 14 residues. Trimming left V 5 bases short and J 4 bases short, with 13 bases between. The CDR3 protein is CASSRLSRADTQYF. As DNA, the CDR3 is TGTGCCAGCAGCCGGTTATCCCGCGCAGATACGCAGTATTTT.

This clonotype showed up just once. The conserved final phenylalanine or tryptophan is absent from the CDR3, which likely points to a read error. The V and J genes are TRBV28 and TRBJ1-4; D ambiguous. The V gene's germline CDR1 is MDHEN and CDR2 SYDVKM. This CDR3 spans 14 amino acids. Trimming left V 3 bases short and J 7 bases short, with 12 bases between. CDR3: CASSFQALTEKLFY. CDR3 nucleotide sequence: TGTGCCAGCAGTTTCCAGGCCCTTACTGAAAAACTGTTTTAT.

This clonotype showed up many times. The chain's CDR3 is CASSGTVSNQPQHF. CDR3 in DNA: TGTGCCAGCAGCGGGACCGTTAGCAATCAGCCCCAGCATTTT. This chain uses TRBV3-1 with TRBJ1-5; D possibly corresponds to TRBD1 (5 bases). Trimming took off 5 bases at V and 0 bases at J, with 8 bases between the two ends. Germline V gives CDR1 LGHDT, CDR2 YNNKEL (reference sequence). The CDR3 is 14 residues long.

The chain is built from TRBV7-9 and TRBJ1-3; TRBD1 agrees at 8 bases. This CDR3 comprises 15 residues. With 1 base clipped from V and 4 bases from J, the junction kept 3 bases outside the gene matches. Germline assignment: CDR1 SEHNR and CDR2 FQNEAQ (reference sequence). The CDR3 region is CASSLDQGAGNTIYF. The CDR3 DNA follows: TGTGCCAGCAGCTTAGACCAGGGGGCCGGAAACACCATATATTTT.

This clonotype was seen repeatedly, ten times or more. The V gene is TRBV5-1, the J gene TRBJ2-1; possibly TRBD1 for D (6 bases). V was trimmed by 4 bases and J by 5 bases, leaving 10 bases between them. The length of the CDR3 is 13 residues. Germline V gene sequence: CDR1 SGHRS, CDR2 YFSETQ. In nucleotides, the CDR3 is TGCGCCAGCAGCATGACAGGTAACAATGAGCAGTTCTTC. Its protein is CASSMTGNNEQFF.

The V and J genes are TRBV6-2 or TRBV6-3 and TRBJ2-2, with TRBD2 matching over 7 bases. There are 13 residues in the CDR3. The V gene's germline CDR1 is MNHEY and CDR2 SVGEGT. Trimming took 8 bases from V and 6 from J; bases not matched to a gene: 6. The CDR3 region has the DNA TGTGCCAGCCGACTGGGGGGGGCCGGGGAGCTGTTTTTT. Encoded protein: CASRLGGAGELFF.

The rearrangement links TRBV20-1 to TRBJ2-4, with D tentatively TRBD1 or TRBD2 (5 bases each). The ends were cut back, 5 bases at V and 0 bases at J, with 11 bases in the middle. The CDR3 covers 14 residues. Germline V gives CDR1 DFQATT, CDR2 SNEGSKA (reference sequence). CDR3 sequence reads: CSADGALAKNIQYF. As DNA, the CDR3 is TGCAGTGCTGACGGGGCTCTAGCCAAAAACATTCAGTACTTC.

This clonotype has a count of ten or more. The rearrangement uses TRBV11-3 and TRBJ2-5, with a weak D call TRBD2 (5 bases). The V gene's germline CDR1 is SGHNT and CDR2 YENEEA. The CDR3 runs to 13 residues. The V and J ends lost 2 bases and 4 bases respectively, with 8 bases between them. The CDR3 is CASSLLSGETQYF. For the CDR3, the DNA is TGTGCCAGCAGCTTACTCAGCGGAGAGACCCAGTACTTC.

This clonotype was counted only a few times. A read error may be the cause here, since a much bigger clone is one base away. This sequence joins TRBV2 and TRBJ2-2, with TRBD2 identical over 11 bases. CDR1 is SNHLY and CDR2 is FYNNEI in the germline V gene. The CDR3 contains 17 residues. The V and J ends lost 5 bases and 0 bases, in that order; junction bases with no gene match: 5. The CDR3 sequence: CASSHLAGGTNTGELFF. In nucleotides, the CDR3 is TGTGCCAGCAGTCATCTAGCGGGAGGAACGAACACCGGGGAGCTGTTTTTT.